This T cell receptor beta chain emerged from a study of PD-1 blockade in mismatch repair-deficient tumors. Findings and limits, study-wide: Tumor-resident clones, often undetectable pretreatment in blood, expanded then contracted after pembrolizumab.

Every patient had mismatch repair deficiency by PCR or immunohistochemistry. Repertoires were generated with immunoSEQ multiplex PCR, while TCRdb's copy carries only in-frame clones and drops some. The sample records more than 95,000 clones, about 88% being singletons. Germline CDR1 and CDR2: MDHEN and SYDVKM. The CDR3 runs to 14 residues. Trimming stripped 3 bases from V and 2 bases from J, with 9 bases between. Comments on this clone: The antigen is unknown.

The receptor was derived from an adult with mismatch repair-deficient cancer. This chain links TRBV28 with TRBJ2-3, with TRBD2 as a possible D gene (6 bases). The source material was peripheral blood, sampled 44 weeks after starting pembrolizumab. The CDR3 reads CASSFVRDTDTQYF. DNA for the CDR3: TGTGCCAGCAGTTTTGTGCGGGACACAGATACGCAGTATTTT.